The source of this T cell receptor beta chain is a study of OX40 agonist ivuxolimab in advanced cancers. Generated by immunoSEQ multiplex PCR, the TCRdb table keeps only in-frame clones and is missing some. The profile covers nearly 60,000 clones, with approximately 88% appearing a single time and approximately 3.5% taken by the ten largest. Germline V gene sequence: CDR1 MNHNS, CDR2 SASEGT. The CDR3 runs to 13 residues. In this sample, this clone turned up once. One end of the junction does not line up with germline, which may come from a read error. Distinct nucleotide sequences in the sample also encode this CDR3.

The sequencing used CD4+ or CD8+ T cells sorted from blood, collected in a trial of the OX40 agonist ivuxolimab. The origin of this receptor is an adult with an advanced solid tumor such as melanoma, head and neck, liver or kidney cancer. This sequence joins TRBV6-1 and TRBJ2-7; D is unresolved. CDR3 amino acids: CASSGRASYEQYF. DNA for the CDR3: TGTGCCAGCAGTGGACGGGCTTCCTACGAGCAGTACTTT.